The 22 T cell receptor beta chains below come from one sample, sequenced in a study of cytomegalovirus exposure and HLA in healthy donors. The PCR employed 60 Vbeta primers together with 13 Jbeta primers. TCRdb's copy holds only in-frame clones and misses some; the assay was immunoSEQ multiplex PCR. Of 99,000 or so clones in the sample, roughly three quarters were seen once. Sequences were obtained from PBMCs. The receptors shown here come from a man between 25 and 39 years old in good health and CMV-seronegative.

As regards this clone: At one end the junction does not follow the germline gene, possibly because of a read error. This sample also contains other DNA sequences that code for the same CDR3. The V gene is TRBV7-8, the J gene TRBJ2-7, with TRBD2 matching 15 bases. This CDR3 contains 14 residues. Germline lookup yields CDR1 SGHVS and CDR2 FQNEAQ. The CDR3 is CVSSYGLAGGEQYF. As DNA, the CDR3 is TGTGTCAGCAGCTACGGACTAGCGGGAGGGGAGCAGTACTTC.

The genes are TRBV28 and TRBJ2-3; no firm D call. Germline CDR1 reads MDHEN; CDR2 reads SYDVKM. CDR3 length equals 14 residues. Trimming took 8 bases from V and 4 from J, leaving 16 bases between them. CDR3 DNA sequence: TGTGCCAGCGCCGGAGCTTTCGAGGCAGATACGCAGTATTTT. This encodes CASAGAFEADTQYF.

The gene calls are TRBV4-2 and TRBJ2-3, with 7 bases that match TRBD1. Germline-derived CDR1 and CDR2 are LGHNA and YNFKEQ. V lost 8 bases, J lost 0 bases, and 11 bases stayed unmatched. The length of the CDR3 is 16 residues. CDR3 protein: CASAPRGRASTDTQYF. CDR3 DNA: TGTGCCAGCGCACCGAGGGGGCGGGCTAGCACAGATACGCAGTATTTT.

This chain links TRBV15 with TRBJ1-4; 8 bases map to TRBD1. Germline lookup yields CDR1 LNHNV and CDR2 YYDKDF (reference sequence). The CDR3 extends over 14 amino acids. Trimming cost V 6 bases and J 5 bases; bases outside gene matches: 5. In DNA, the CDR3 is TGTGCCACCAGGCGCCAGGGGGCAAATGAAAAACTGTTTTTT. This gives the protein CATRRQGANEKLFF.

This clone was detected a few times. The chain employs TRBV7-8 and TRBJ2-1, with 7 positions matching TRBD2. The junction had 14 bases not matched to a gene; V was cut back by 2 bases and J by 7 bases. Germline V CDR1 and CDR2: SGHVS, FQNEAQ. There are 17 residues in the CDR3. The CDR3 here is CASSLFGSGRALNEQFF. The CDR3 DNA reads TGTGCCAGCAGCTTATTTGGAAGTGGGAGGGCCTTAAATGAGCAGTTCTTC. Drawing the rest from reference TRBV7-8 and TRBJ2-1, the complete variable domain is GAGVSQSPRYKVAKRGQDVALRCDPISGHVSLFWYQQALGQGPEFLTYFQNEAQLDKSGLPSDRFFAERPEGSVSTLKIQRTQQEDSAVYLCASSLFGSGRALNEQFFGPGTRLTVL.

The gene calls are TRBV18 and TRBJ2-3; no firm D call. The V gene lost 2 bases and the J gene lost 5 bases, with 14 bases spanning the gap. Germline CDR1 is KGHSH and CDR2 is LQKENI. The CDR3 is made up of 15 amino acids. CDR3 bases: TGTGCCAGCTCACCAGAGTCGCGACGACAAGATACGCAGTATTTT. Translation: CASSPESRRQDTQYF.

Note on this clone: Other DNA sequences in the sample encode the same CDR3. V gene TRBV2 combines with J gene TRBJ1-5; D gene uncertain. V was shortened by 3 bases and J by 2 bases, with 5 bases between the two germline ends. The CDR3 covers 13 residues. Germline V gene lookup returns CDR1 SNHLY and CDR2 FYNNEI. CDR3 in DNA: TGTGCCAGCAGTGAGGAGGGCAATCAGCCCCAGCATTTT. It is translated as CASSEEGNQPQHF.

The chain combines TRBV5-1 with TRBJ2-7; 7 bases fit TRBD2. After removal of 0 bases from V and 0 bases from J, the junction contained 6 bases not matched to a gene. Germline loops: CDR1 SGHRS, CDR2 YFSETQ. The CDR3 runs to 16 residues. The CDR3 DNA reads as TGCGCCAGCAGCTTGGGGCCAGCGGGGTCCTCCTACGAGCAGTACTTC. Its translation is CASSLGPAGSSYEQYF.

The rearrangement joins TRBV5-6 to TRBJ1-1, with a weak D call TRBD1 (6 bases). The CDR3 is 12 amino acids. Germline V gene lookup returns CDR1 SGHDT and CDR2 YYEEEE. Trimming pared 3 bases from V and 7 bases from J, leaving 10 bases between. CDR3 region: CASSWDTNEAFF. CDR3 sequence (DNA): TGTGCCAGCAGCTGGGACACGAATGAAGCTTTCTTT.

The DNA for the CDR3 is TGTGCCAGCAGCAAATGGGAGACGGAAGTCTCTGGGGCCAACGTCCTGACTTTC. It is translated as CASSKWETEVSGANVLTF. J is TRBJ2-6 and V is TRBV21-1; TRBD2 was called by the table and not checked on the DNA. TRBV21-1 is labeled a pseudogene. The CDR3 has 18 residues.

V is TRBV5-1 and J is TRBJ1-6; tentative D call: TRBD1 (6 bases). Between the trimmed V and J ends, which lost 2 bases and 7 bases, there was a span of 13 bases. This CDR3 has 15 residues. The germline V gene has CDR1 SGHRS and CDR2 YFSETQ. DNA for the CDR3: TGCGCCAGCAGCTTCTCACAGGGAAGAAATTCACCCCTCCACTTT. This encodes CASSFSQGRNSPLHF. Full variable domain (remainder filled in from reference TRBV5-1 and TRBJ1-6): KAGVTQTPRYLIKTRGQQVTLSCSPISGHRSVSWYQQTPGQGLQFLFEYFSETQRNKGNFPGRFSGRQFSNSRSEMNVSTLELGDSALYLCASSFSQGRNSPLHFGNGTRLTVT.

The chain is built from TRBV4-3 and TRBJ2-2, with 7 nucleotides matching TRBD1. Germline CDR1 LGHNA, CDR2 YSLEER. V gave up 0 bases and J gave up 5 bases; unmatched junction bases: 12. The CDR3 contains 18 residues. The CDR3 sequence is CASSQEPSRGGNTGELFF. For the CDR3, the DNA is TGCGCCAGCAGCCAAGAACCTAGTCGAGGGGGCAATACCGGGGAGCTGTTTTTT.

This clone occurred once. The chain employs TRBV28 and TRBJ1-4; 11 nucleotides agree with TRBD1. The CDR3 length is 16 residues. V lost 5 bases and J lost 10; bases outside the gene matches: 12. Germline V gene lookup returns CDR1 MDHEN and CDR2 SYDVKM. Written as DNA, the CDR3 is TGTGCCAGCAGTCTAGCGACCGGACAGGGGGCCGGAAAACTGTTTTTT. It specifies CASSLATGQGAGKLFF.

V and J are TRBV5-1 and TRBJ2-5, with D possibly being TRBD1 (6 bases). Germline V gene lookup returns CDR1 SGHRS and CDR2 YFSETQ. Trimming removed 1 base at V and 5 bases at J, with 15 bases between. The CDR3 is 15 amino acids. The CDR3 spells CASSLSQGLGETQYF. CDR3 DNA sequence: TGCGCCAGCAGCTTGAGCCAGGGGTTAGGGGAGACCCAGTACTTC.

This sequence joins TRBV30 and TRBJ1-2; D uncertain. Germline loops: CDR1 GTSNPN, CDR2 SVGIG (reference sequence). Trimming took off 1 base at V and 3 bases at J, with 12 bases between the two ends. The CDR3 consists of 14 residues. The CDR3 bases are TGTGCCTGGAGTGGGATCAACCAGGACTATGGCTACACCTTC. This sequence encodes CAWSGINQDYGYTF.

The chain is built from TRBV18 and TRBJ2-6; D gene uncertain. The CDR3 spans 14 residues. Trimming took off 8 bases at V and 0 bases at J, with 8 bases between the two ends. Germline V CDR1 and CDR2: KGHSH, LQKENI. The CDR3 DNA is TGTGCCAGCCTTAGTCTCTCTGGGGCCAACGTCCTGACTTTC. Its protein product is CASLSLSGANVLTF.

This clone has a handful of counts. This chain links TRBV7-9 with TRBJ2-2; no clear D. The ends were cut back, 6 bases at V and 1 base at J, with 9 bases in the middle. This CDR3 spans 14 amino acids. Germline V gene data show CDR1 as SEHNR and CDR2 as FQNEAQ (reference sequence). CDR3 residues: CASRQILNTGELFF. For the CDR3, the DNA is TGTGCCAGCAGACAGATCTTGAACACCGGGGAGCTGTTTTTT.

CDR3: CASSFSLQGSYNEQFF. The CDR3, as DNA: TGTGCCAGCAGTTTCTCCTTACAGGGCTCCTACAATGAGCAGTTCTTC. V and J are TRBV27 and TRBJ2-1; TRBD1 is a possible D gene (6 bases). Germline CDR1 is MNHEY and CDR2 is SMNVEV (reference sequence). Trimming shortened V by 3 bases and J by 0 bases, and 12 bases separated the two germline ends. The CDR3 has 16 amino acids.

The chain combines TRBV7-6 with TRBJ2-5; 10 nucleotides agree with TRBD1. The closer fit of TRBJ2-7 to the DNA end suggests the J call may be wrong. The CDR3 runs to 16 residues. CDR1 SGHVS and CDR2 FNYEAQ come from the germline V gene. The CDR3: CASSLDRTGGTYEQYF. CDR3 sequence (DNA): TGTGCCAGCAGCTTAGATCGGACAGGGGGAACCTACGAGCAGTACTTC.

The rearrangement uses TRBV11-2 and TRBJ2-2; D is unresolved. CDR1 is SGHAT, CDR2 FQNNGV, per germline. V lost 3 bases, J lost 8 bases, and 13 bases lay in between. This CDR3 spans 14 amino acids. The CDR3 spells CASSFYLESGELFF. The CDR3 bases are TGTGCCAGCAGCTTTTATTTGGAGTCGGGGGAGCTGTTTTTT.

The chain is built from TRBV2 and TRBJ2-7; possible D gene TRBD2, 6 bases. The length of the CDR3 is 12 residues. Deletions cut 11 bases from V and 2 bases from J, with 13 bases between. Germline-derived CDR1 and CDR2 are SNHLY and FYNNEI. The CDR3 loop reads CAGGTRTYEQYF. CDR3 nucleotides: TGTGCCGGGGGGACGAGGACCTACGAGCAGTACTTC.

V usage is TRBV4-1 and J usage is TRBJ1-1; 9 bases agree with TRBD1. The J segment lost 4 bases and the V segment lost 5 bases, leaving 5 bases of the junction unmatched. Germline V CDR1 and CDR2: MGHRA, YSYEKL. CDR3 length equals 14 residues. CDR3 protein: CASSGRDRATEAFF. DNA for the CDR3: TGCGCCAGCAGCGGCCGGGACAGGGCCACTGAAGCTTTCTTT.